Below are 2 T cell receptor beta chains sequenced from a single sample in a study of naive and memory T cell subsets. Treatment: skin biopsy from PPD injection site in Mantoux-positive individual. TCR cDNA received a 3' ligated oligonucleotide that carried a UMI. Ligated cDNA underwent four rounds of PCR with nested alpha and beta constant region primers and SP2. TCRdb processed the UMI-ligation and nested PCR reads anew with MiXCR; each CDR3 protein has one entry. In the table there are tens of thousands of distinct CDR3 sequences, about 10% of which are singletons. This material consisted of skin, taken from a tuberculin skin test site. Receptor source: an adult in good health.

This clonotype was counted ten times or more. The V and J genes are TRBV9 and TRBJ1-5; D is ambiguous. V dropped 2 bases and J dropped 1 base, with 4 bases sitting between them. Germline V gives CDR1 SGDLS, CDR2 YYNGEE. This CDR3 comprises 13 residues. Here the CDR3 DNA reads TGTGCCAGCAGCGTCCACAGCAATCAGCCCCAGCATTTT. Its protein product is CASSVHSNQPQHF.

The chain employs TRBV14 and TRBJ2-5; TRBD1 is a possible D gene (6 bases). Germline V lookup: CDR1 SGHDN, CDR2 FVKESK. V shed 4 bases and J shed 4 bases, with 13 bases lying between them. This CDR3 comprises 14 residues. CDR3 nucleotides: TGTGCCAGCAGCCCCCAGGGGTCTCCAGAGACCCAGTACTTC. Amino acids: CASSPQGSPETQYF.